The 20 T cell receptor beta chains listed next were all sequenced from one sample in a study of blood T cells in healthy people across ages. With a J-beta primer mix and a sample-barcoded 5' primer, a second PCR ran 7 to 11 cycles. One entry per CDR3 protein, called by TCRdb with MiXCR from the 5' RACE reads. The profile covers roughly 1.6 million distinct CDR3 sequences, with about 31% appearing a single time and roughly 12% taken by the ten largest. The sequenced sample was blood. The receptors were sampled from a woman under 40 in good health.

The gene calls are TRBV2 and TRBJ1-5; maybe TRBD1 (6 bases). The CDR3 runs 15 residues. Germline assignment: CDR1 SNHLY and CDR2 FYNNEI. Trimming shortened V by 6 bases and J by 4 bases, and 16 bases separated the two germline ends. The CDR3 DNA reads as TGTGCCAGCAGCGGACCCGGGACATATAATCAGCCCCAGCATTTT. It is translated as CASSGPGTYNQPQHF.

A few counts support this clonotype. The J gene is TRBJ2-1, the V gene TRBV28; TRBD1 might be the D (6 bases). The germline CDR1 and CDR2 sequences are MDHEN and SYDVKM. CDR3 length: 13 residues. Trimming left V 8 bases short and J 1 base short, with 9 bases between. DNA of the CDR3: TGTGCCAGCGGACAGAGATCCTACAATGAGCAGTTCTTC. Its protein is CASGQRSYNEQFF.

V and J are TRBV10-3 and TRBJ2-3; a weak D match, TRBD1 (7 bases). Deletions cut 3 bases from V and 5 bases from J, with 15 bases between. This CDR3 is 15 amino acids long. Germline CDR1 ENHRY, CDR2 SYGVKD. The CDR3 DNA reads TGTGCCATCAGTGACTCAGGAGGGGGCAAAGATACGCAGTATTTT. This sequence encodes CAISDSGGGKDTQYF.

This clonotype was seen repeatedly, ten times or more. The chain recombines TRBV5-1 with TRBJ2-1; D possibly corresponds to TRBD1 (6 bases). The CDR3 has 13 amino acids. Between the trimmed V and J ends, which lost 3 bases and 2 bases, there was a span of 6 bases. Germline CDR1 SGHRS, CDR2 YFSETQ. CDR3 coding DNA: TGCGCCAGCAGCTGGGACACCTACAATGAGCAGTTCTTC. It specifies CASSWDTYNEQFF.

In DNA form, the CDR3 reads TGTGCCAGCAGCTTAGAAGGGGGCAACGGCGAGCAGTACTTC. Protein: CASSLEGGNGEQYF. J is TRBJ2-7 and V is TRBV7-2; 7 bases agree with TRBD1. The junction had 6 bases not matched to a gene; V was cut back by 1 base and J by 6 bases. This CDR3 has 14 amino acids. Germline values: CDR1 SGHTA, CDR2 FQGNSA.

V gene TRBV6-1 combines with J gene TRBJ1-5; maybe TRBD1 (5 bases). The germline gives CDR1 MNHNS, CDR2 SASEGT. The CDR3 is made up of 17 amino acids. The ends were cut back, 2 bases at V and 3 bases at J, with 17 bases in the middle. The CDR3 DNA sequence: TGTGCCAGCAGTGAAACCCCCTTCGGCGGGACCAATCAGCCCCAGCATTTT. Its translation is CASSETPFGGTNQPQHF.

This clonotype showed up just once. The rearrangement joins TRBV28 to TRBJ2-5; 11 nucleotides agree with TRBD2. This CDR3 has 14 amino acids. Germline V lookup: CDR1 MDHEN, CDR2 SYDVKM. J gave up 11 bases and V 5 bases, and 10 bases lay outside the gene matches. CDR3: CASSEGGLADGQYF. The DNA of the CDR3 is TGTGCCAGCAGTGAGGGGGGACTAGCGGACGGGCAGTACTTC.

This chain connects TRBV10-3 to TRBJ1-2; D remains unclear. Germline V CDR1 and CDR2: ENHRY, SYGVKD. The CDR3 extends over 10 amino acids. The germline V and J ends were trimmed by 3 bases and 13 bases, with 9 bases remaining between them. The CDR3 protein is CAISDGVFTF. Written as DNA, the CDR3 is TGTGCCATCAGTGATGGGGTTTTCACCTTC.

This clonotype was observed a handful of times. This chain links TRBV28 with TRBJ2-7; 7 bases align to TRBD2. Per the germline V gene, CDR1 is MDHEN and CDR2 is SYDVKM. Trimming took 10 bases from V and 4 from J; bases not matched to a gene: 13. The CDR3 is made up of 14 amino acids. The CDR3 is CANTPSGGTYEQYF. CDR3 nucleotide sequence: TGTGCCAACACCCCTAGCGGAGGTACTTACGAGCAGTACTTC.

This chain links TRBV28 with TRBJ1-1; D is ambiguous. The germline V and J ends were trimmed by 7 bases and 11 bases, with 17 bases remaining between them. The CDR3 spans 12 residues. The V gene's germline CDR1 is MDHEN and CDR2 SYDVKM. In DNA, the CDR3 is TGTGCCAGCACCGAGGTGAAGGCTCTGGCTTTCTTT. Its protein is CASTEVKALAFF.

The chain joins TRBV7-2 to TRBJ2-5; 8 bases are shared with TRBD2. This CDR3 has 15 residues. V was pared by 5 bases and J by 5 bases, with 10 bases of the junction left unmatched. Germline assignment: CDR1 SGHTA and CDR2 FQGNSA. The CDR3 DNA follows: TGTGCCAGCAGCGACTGGGGACTAGTCAGTGAGACCCAGTACTTC. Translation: CASSDWGLVSETQYF. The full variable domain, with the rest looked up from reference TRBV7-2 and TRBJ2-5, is GAGVSQSPSNKVTEKGKDVELRCDPISGHTALYWYRQSLGQGLEFLIYFQGNSAPDKSGLPSDRFSAERTGGSVSTLTIQRTQQEDSAVYLCASSDWGLVSETQYFGPGTRLLVL.

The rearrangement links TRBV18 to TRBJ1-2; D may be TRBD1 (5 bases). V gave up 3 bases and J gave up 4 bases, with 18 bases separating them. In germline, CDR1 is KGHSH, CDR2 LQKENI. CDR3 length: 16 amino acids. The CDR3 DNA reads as TGTGCCAGCTCACCCGGTGGCAGGGTCGGTACCTATGGCTACACCTTC. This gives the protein CASSPGGRVGTYGYTF.

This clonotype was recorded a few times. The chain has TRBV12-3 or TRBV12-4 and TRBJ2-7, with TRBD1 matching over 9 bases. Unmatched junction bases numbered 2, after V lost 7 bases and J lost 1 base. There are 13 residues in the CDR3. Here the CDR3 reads CASTDRGSYEQYF. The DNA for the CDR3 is TGTGCCAGCACCGACAGGGGGTCCTACGAGCAGTACTTC.

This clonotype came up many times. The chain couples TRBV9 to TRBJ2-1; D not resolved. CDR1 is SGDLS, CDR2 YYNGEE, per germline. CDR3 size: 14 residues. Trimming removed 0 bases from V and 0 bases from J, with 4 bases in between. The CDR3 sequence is CASSVDRSYNEQFF. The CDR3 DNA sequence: TGTGCCAGCAGCGTAGACCGCTCCTACAATGAGCAGTTCTTC. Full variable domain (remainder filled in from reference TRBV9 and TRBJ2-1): DSGVTQTPKHLITATGQRVTLRCSPRSGDLSVYWYQQSLDQGLQFLIQYYNGEERAKGNILERFSAQQFPDLHSELNLSSLELGDSALYFCASSVDRSYNEQFFGPGTRLTVL.

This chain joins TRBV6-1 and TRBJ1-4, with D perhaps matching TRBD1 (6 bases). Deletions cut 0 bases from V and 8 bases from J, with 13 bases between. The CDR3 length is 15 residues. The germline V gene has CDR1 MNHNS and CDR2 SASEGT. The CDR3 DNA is TGTGCCAGCAGTGAAGCAGGGGGGCGCGTGGAAAAACTGTTTTTT. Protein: CASSEAGGRVEKLFF.

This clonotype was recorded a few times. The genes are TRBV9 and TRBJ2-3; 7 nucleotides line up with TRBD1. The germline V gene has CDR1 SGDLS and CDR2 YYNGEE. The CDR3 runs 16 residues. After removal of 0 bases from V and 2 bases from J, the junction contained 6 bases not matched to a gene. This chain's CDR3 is CASSVVAGGFTDTQYF. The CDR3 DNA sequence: TGTGCCAGCAGCGTAGTGGCAGGGGGTTTCACAGATACGCAGTATTTT.

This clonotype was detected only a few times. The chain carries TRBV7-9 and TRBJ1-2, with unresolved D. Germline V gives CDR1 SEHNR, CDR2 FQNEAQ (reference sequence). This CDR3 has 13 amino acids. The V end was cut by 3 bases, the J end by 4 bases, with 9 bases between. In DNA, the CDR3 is TGTGCCAGCAGCTTCGGTGACATCTATGGCTACACCTTC. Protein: CASSFGDIYGYTF.

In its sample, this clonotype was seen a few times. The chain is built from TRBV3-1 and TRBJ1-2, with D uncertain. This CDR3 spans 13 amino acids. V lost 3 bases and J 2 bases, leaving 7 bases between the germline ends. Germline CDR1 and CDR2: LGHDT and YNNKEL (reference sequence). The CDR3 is CASSHGQNYGYTF. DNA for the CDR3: TGTGCCAGCAGCCACGGCCAGAACTATGGCTACACCTTC.

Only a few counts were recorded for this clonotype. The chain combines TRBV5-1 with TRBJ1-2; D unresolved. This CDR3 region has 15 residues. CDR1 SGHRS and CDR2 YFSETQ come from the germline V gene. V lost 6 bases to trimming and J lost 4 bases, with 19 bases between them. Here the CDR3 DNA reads TGCGCCAGCACCCCTCGGACGGATGGTTCCTATGGCTACACCTTC. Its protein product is CASTPRTDGSYGYTF.

CDR3 protein: CASSSAGSEYQPQHF. The CDR3 DNA sequence: TGTGCCAGCAGTTCCGCAGGTTCAGAGTATCAGCCCCAGCATTTT. This chain joins TRBV28 and TRBJ1-5; no reliable D call. Trimming removed 4 bases at V and 5 bases at J, with 15 bases between. The CDR3 runs to 15 residues. Germline values: CDR1 MDHEN, CDR2 SYDVKM.